This TCR beta chain was recorded in a study of blood T cell repertoires in COVID-19. The V and J ends lost 2 bases and 4 bases respectively, with 7 bases between them. The CDR3 runs to 13 residues. The germline gives CDR1 LNHDA, CDR2 SQIVND (reference sequence). Sequencing used immunoSEQ multiplex PCR; TCRdb keeps in-frame clones, though not all of them. The sample lists fewer than 150,000 clones; 84% were seen once. The sequenced material came from peripheral blood. This chain joins TRBV19 and TRBJ2-3; D is ambiguous. This TCR was sampled from a human donor in a cohort sampled during active COVID-19. The DNA for the CDR3 is TGTGCCAGTAGTATAAGCTCCCCAGATACGCAGTATTTT. Translated: CASSISSPDTQYF.